This TCR beta chain was identified during a study of CD4 and CD8 cells across lung adenocarcinoma regions. MiXCR, applied by TCRdb to the PCR reads, yields one record per CDR3 protein. Among 3,700 or so distinct CDR3 sequences listed, under 80% were seen once. Donors had localized lung adenocarcinoma, a non-small cell lung cancer. Germline V gene lookup returns CDR1 SGHTA and CDR2 FQGNSA. The CDR3 covers 13 residues. V lost 2 bases and J lost 8, with 10 bases in between. The chain carries TRBV7-2 and TRBJ2-1, with D unclear. Sequenced material: CD4+ T cells from the center of a lung tumor. This TCR derives from a male donor with lung adenocarcinoma. The CD4 and CD8 labels of this study may be unreliable. The CDR3 DNA reads as TGTGCCAGCAGCTTACCCATTAGAGATGAGCAGTTCTTC. This codes for CASSLPIRDEQFF. Combining the CDR3 with reference TRBV7-2 and TRBJ2-1 gives the whole variable domain GAGVSQSPSNKVTEKGKDVELRCDPISGHTALYWYRQSLGQGLEFLIYFQGNSAPDKSGLPSDRFSAERTGGSVSTLTIQRTQQEDSAVYLCASSLPIRDEQFFGPGTRLTVL.